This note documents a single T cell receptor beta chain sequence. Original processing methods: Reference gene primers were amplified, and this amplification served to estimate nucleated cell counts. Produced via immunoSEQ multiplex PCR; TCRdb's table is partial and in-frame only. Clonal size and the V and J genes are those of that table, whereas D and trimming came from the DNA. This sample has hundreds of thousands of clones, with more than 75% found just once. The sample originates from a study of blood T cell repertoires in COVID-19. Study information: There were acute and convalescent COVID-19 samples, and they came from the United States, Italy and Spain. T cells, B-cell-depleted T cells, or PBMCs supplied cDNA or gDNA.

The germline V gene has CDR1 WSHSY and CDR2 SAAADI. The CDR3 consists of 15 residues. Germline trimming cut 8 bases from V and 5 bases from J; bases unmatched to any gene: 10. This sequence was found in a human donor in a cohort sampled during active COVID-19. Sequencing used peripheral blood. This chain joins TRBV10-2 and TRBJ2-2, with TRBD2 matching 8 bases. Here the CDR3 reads CASLGGGRRTGELFF. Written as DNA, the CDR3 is TGCGCCAGCCTAGGCGGGGGGCGGCGAACCGGGGAGCTGTTTTTT.